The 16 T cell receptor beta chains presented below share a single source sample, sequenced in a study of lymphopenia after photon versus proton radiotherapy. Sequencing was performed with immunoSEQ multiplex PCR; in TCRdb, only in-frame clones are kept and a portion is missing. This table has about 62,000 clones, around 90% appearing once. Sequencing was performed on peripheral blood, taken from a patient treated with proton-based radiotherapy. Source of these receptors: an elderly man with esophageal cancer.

CDR3 nucleotides: TGTGCCAGCAGCTTGGTTTGGGGACCCAACAACACAGATACGCAGTATTTT. It specifies CASSLVWGPNNTDTQYF. V gene TRBV5-6 combines with J gene TRBJ2-3; D tentatively reads TRBD1 or TRBD2 (5 bases each). This CDR3 is 17 amino acids long. Trimming stripped 0 bases from V and 2 bases from J, with 16 bases between. Germline V gene data show CDR1 as SGHDT and CDR2 as YYEEEE.

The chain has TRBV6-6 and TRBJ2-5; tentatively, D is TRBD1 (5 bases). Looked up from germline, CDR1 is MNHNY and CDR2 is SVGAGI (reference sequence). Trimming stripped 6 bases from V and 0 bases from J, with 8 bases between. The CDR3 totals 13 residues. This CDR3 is CASRNRYQETQYF. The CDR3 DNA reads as TGTGCCAGCAGGAACAGGTACCAAGAGACCCAGTACTTC.

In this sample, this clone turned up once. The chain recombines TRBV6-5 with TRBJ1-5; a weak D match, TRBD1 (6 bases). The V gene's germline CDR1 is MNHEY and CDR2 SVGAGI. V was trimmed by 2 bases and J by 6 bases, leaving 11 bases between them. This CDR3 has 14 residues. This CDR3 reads CASSYGGAGQPQHF. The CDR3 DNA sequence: TGTGCCAGCAGTTACGGGGGGGCAGGTCAGCCCCAGCATTTT.

CDR3 nucleotides: TGCGCCAGCAGCCAAGAAAACTACAATGAGCAGTTCTTC. Protein: CASSQENYNEQFF. The rearrangement joins TRBV4-3 to TRBJ2-1; no clear D. The CDR3 length is 13 residues. V was shortened by 0 bases and J by 3 bases, with 3 bases between the two germline ends. Germline-derived CDR1 and CDR2 are LGHNA and YSLEER.

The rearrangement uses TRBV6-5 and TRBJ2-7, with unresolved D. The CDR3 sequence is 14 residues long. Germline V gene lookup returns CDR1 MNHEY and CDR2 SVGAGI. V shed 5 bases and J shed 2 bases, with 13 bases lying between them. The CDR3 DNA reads TGTGCCAGCAGTCAGCTAAGACACACCTACGAGCAGTACTTC. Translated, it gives CASSQLRHTYEQYF.

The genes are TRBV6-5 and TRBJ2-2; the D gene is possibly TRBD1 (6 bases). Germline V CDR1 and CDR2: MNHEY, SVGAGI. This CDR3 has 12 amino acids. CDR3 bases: TGTTCGAGGGGGACGAACACCGGGGAGCTGTTTTTT. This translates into CSRGTNTGELFF.

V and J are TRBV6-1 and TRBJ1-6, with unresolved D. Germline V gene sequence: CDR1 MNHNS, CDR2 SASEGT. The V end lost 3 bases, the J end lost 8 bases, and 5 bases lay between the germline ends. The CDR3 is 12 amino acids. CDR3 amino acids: CASSDLDSPLHF. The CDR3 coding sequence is TGTGCCAGCAGTGACCTAGATTCACCCCTCCACTTT.

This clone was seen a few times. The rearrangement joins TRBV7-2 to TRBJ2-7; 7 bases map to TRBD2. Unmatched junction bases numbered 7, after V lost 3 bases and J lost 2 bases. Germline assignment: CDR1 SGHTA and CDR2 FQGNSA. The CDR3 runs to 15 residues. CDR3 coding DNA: TGTGCCAGCAGCTTCGGAGCTAGCGGAACCTACGAGCAGTACTTC. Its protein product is CASSFGASGTYEQYF.

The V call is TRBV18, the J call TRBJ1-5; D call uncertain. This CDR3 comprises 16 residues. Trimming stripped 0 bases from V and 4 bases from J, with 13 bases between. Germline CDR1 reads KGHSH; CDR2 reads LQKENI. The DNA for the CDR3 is TGTGCCAGCTCACCACCTACCGGGTTCTTAAATCAGCCCCAGCATTTT. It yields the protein CASSPPTGFLNQPQHF.

The CDR3 region is CATSRAGRSTLTDTQYF. Here the CDR3 DNA reads TGTGCCACCAGCAGAGCTGGACGTAGCACTCTCACAGATACGCAGTATTTT. The chain couples TRBV15 to TRBJ2-3; D not resolved. This CDR3 comprises 17 residues. Germline V lookup: CDR1 LNHNV, CDR2 YYDKDF (reference sequence). V lost 1 base, J lost 2 bases, and 16 bases lay in between. The entire variable domain, with the rest obtained from reference TRBV15 and TRBJ2-3, is as follows: DAMVIQNPRYQVTQFGKPVTLSCSQTLNHNVMYWYQQKSSQAPKLLFHYYDKDFNNEADTPDNFQSRRPNTSFCFLDIRSPGLGDTAMYLCATSRAGRSTLTDTQYFGPGTRLTVL.

The CDR3 region has the DNA TGTGCCACCACCGCAGGGGGAGGCCTGGGATACGAGCAGTACTTC. As protein: CATTAGGGLGYEQYF. This chain uses TRBV6-5 with TRBJ2-7; D may be TRBD1 (7 bases). The germline V gene has CDR1 MNHEY and CDR2 SVGAGI. The CDR3 contains 15 residues. V was pared by 10 bases and J by 4 bases, with 23 bases between.

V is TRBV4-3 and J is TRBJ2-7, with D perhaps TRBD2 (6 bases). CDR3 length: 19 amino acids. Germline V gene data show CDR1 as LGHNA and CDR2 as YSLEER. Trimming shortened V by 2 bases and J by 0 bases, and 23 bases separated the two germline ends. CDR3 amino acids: CASSQRLLGEEGYSYEQYF. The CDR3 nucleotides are TGCGCCAGCAGCCAAAGGTTGCTTGGAGAGGAGGGATACTCCTACGAGCAGTACTTC.

CDR3 in DNA: TGTGCCAGCAGCTACAAACTGGGACAGAATTCACCCCTCCACTTT. Protein: CASSYKLGQNSPLHF. This chain links TRBV7-2 with TRBJ1-6; TRBD1 aligns across 7 bases. The CDR3 spans 15 residues. Germline loops: CDR1 SGHTA, CDR2 FQGNSA. V trimming: 4 bases; J trimming: 7 bases; junction bases outside the gene matches: 7.

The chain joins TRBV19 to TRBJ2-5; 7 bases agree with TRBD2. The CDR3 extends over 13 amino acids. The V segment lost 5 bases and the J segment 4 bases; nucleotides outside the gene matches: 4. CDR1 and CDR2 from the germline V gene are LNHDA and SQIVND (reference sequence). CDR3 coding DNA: TGTGCCAGTAGTTCCGCTAGCGGAGAGACCCAGTACTTC. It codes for CASSSASGETQYF.

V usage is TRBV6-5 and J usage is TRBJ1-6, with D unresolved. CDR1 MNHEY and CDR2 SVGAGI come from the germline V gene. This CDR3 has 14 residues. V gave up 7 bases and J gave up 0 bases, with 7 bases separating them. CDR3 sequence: CASINSSYNSPLHF. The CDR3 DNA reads TGTGCCAGCATTAACAGCTCCTATAATTCACCCCTCCACTTT.

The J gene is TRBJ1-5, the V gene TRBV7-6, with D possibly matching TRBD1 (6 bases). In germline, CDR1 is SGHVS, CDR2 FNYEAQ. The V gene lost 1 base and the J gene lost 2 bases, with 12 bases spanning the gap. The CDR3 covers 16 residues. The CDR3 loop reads CASSLGGGGGNQPQHF. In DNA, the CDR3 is TGTGCCAGCAGCTTAGGTGGCGGGGGCGGCAATCAGCCCCAGCATTTT.